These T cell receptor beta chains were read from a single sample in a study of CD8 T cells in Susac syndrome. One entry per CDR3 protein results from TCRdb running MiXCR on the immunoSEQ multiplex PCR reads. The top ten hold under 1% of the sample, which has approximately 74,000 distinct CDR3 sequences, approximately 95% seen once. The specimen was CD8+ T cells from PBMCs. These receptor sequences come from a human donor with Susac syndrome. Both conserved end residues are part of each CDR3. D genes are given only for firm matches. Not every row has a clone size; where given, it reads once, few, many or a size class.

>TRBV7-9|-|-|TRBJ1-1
TGTGCCAGCAGGGTCGTGGGGAACACTGAAGCTTTCTTT
CASRVVGNTEAFF
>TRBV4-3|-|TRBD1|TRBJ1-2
TGCGCCAGCAGCCAAGAATTACAGGGGGCGAGTGGCTACACCTTC
CASSQELQGASGYTF
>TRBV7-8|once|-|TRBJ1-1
TGTGCCAGCAGCTTAATTACGGAGGGACGCACTGAAGCTTTCTTT
CASSLITEGRTEAFF
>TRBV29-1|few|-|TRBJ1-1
TGCAGCGTTCCGGACGGGAACACTGAAGCTTTCTTT
CSVPDGNTEAFF
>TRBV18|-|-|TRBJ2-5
TGTGCCAGCTCACCAATCACCAGGCTGACCCAGTACTTC
CASSPITRLTQYF
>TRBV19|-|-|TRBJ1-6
TGTGCCAGTAGATACGTTAACCCGGACGTGTTGAGCTCCTATAATTCACCCCTCCACTTT
CASRYVNPDVLSSYNSPLHF
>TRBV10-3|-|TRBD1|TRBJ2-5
TGTGCCATCAACGGGGGACAGGGAGGGGAGACCCAGTACTTC
CAINGGQGGETQYF
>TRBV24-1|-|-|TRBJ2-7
TGTGCCACCAGTGAATCAGGTAGCTCCTACGAGCAGTACTTC
CATSESGSSYEQYF
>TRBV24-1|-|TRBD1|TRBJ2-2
TGTGCCACCAGTGATCCTCAGGGGGCGAACACCGGGGAGCTGTTTTTT
CATSDPQGANTGELFF
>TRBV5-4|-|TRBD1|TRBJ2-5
TGTGCCAGCAGCTGGGACAGAAATCAAGAGACCCAGTACTTC
CASSWDRNQETQYF
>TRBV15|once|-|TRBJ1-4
TGTGCCACCAGCCGTGGGGCCGGGAATGAAAAACTGTTTTTT
CATSRGAGNEKLFF
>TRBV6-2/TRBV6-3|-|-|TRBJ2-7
TGTGCCAGCCAAGGGACTCCGTTGGGCTACGAGCAGTACTTC
CASQGTPLGYEQYF
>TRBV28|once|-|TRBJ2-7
TGTGCCAGCAGTTTGCGGGGCCAAATCTACGAGCAGTACTTC
CASSLRGQIYEQYF
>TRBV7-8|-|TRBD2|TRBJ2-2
TGTGCCAGCAGCCTCCTGCTAGCGGGGAACACCGGGGAGCTGTTTTTT
CASSLLLAGNTGELFF
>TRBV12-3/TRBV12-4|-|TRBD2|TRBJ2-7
TGTGCCAGCAGCCCCTCGGGGGGGGGCTATGAGCAGTACTTC
CASSPSGGGYEQYF
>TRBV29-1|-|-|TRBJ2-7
TGCAGCGTTTTGGAGGGGGTAGGCTACGAGCAGTACTTC
CSVLEGVGYEQYF
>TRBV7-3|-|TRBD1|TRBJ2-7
TGTGCCAGCAGCACCGACAGGGGCTCCTACGAGCAGTACTTC
CASSTDRGSYEQYF
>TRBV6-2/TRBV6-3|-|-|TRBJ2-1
TGTGCCAGCAGTTCTGATGGCAATGAGCAGTTCTTC
CASSSDGNEQFF
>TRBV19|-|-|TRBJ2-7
TGTGCCAGTAGTAAAACCGTGGGGATGAAATTCTACGAGCAGTACTTC
CASSKTVGMKFYEQYF
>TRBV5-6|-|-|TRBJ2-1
TGTGCCAGCAGCGGGGGGCTGGCAGGGTCTTCGTACAATGAGCAGTTCTTC
CASSGGLAGSSYNEQFF
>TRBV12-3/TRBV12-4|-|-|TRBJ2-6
TGTGCCAGCAAGGGGTTAAAGGGTGACTCTGGGGCCAACGTCCTGACTTTC
CASKGLKGDSGANVLTF
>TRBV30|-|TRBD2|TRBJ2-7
TGTGCCTGGACCTTCCTAGCGGCGGGCGAGCAGTACTTC
CAWTFLAAGEQYF
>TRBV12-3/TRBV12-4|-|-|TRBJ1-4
TGTGCCAGCAGTCCCGACAACGACCCGGATGAAAAACTGTTTTTT
CASSPDNDPDEKLFF
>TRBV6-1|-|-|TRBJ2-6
TGTGCCAGCAGTGAGGAGGTGGGGTACAACTCTGGGGCCAACGTCCTGACTTTC
CASSEEVGYNSGANVLTF
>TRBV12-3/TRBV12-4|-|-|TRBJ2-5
TGTGCCAGCAGTTTAAGGGCGAATCTGCAAGAGACCCAGTACTTC
CASSLRANLQETQYF